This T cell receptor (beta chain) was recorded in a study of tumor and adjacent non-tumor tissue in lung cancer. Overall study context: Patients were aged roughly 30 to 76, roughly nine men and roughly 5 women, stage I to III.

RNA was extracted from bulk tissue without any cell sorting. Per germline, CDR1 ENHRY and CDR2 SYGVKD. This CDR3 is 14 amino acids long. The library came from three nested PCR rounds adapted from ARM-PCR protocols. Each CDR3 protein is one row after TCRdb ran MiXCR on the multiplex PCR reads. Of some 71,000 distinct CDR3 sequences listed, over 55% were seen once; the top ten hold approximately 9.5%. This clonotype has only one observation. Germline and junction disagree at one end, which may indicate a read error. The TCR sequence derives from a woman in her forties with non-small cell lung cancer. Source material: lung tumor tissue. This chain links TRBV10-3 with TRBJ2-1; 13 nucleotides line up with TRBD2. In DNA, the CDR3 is TGTCCCATCAGGTCAACTAGCGGGAGGGGTGAGCAGTTCTTC. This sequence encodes CPIRSTSGRGEQFF.